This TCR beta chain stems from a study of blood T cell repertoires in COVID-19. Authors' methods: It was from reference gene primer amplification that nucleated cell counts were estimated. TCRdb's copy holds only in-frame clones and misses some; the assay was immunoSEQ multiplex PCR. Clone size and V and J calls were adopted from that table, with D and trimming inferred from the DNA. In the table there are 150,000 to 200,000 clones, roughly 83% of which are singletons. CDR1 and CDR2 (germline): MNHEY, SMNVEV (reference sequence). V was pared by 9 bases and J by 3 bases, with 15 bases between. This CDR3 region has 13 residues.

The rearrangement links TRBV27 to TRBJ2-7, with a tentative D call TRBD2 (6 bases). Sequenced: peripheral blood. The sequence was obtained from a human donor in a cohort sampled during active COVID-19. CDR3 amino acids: CASSDGSFYEQYF. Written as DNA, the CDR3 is TGTGCCAGTTCGGACGGGAGTTTCTACGAGCAGTACTTC.